One sample yielded the 20 T cell receptor beta chains listed below, sequenced in a study of blood T cell repertoires in COVID-19. The table came from immunoSEQ multiplex PCR; TCRdb's copy has only in-frame clones and leaves some out. This sample carries about 190,000 clones, about 85% of them seen once, and the ten largest clones take 15% to 20%. The sequenced material came from peripheral blood. These receptors originate from a human donor in a cohort sampled during active COVID-19.

This chain uses TRBV5-1 with TRBJ2-7, with D possibly being TRBD2 (5 bases). The CDR3 sequence is 13 residues long. Trimming removed 6 bases at V and 4 bases at J, with 14 bases between. The germline V gene has CDR1 SGHRS and CDR2 YFSETQ. The CDR3 spells CASTVDLAYEQYF. CDR3 nucleotides: TGCGCCAGCACGGTGGACCTAGCTTACGAGCAGTACTTC.

The CDR3 DNA reads as TGTGCCAGCAGTGAACAACAGGGCTATGGCTACACCTTC. Residues: CASSEQQGYGYTF. The rearrangement links TRBV6-1 to TRBJ1-2; the D gene is possibly TRBD1 (6 bases). Trimming took off 2 bases at V and 4 bases at J, with 8 bases between the two ends. The CDR3 is 13 residues long. The V gene's germline CDR1 is MNHNS and CDR2 SASEGT.

The chain has TRBV30 and TRBJ2-7, with 8 positions matching TRBD2. The CDR3 covers 16 residues. Unmatched junction bases numbered 13, after V lost 5 bases and J lost 1 base. CDR1 GTSNPN and CDR2 SVGIG come from the germline V gene (reference sequence). CDR3 protein: CAWDGGTSGTSYEQYF. The CDR3 DNA reads TGTGCCTGGGACGGGGGTACTAGCGGCACATCCTACGAGCAGTACTTC.

The chain carries TRBV7-2 and TRBJ2-7; D is perhaps TRBD2 (5 bases). The CDR3 runs 15 residues. Trimming left V 1 base short and J 0 bases short, with 10 bases between. CDR1 SGHTA and CDR2 FQGNSA come from the germline V gene. CDR3 amino acids: CASSLVVGSSYEQYF. The CDR3 nucleotides are TGTGCCAGCAGCTTAGTGGTGGGGAGCTCCTACGAGCAGTACTTC. The full variable domain, in which reference TRBV7-2 and TRBJ2-7 provide the parts outside the CDR3, is GAGVSQSPSNKVTEKGKDVELRCDPISGHTALYWYRQSLGQGLEFLIYFQGNSAPDKSGLPSDRFSAERTGGSVSTLTIQRTQQEDSAVYLCASSLVVGSSYEQYFGPGTRLTVT.

The chain links TRBV5-1 to TRBJ1-6, with TRBD1 matching over 7 bases. This CDR3 is built from 13 residues. From germline, CDR1 is SGHRS and CDR2 YFSETQ. V dropped 4 bases and J dropped 10; count of bases not matched to a gene: 5. In nucleotides, the CDR3 is TGCGCCAGCAGCCGGGACAGTTGGTCACCCCTCCACTTT. This codes for CASSRDSWSPLHF.

Many counts were recorded for this clone. The V and J genes are TRBV5-1 and TRBJ2-2; possibly TRBD2 for D (5 bases). Per germline, CDR1 SGHRS and CDR2 YFSETQ. The CDR3 spans 16 residues. V was trimmed by 0 bases and J by 2 bases, leaving 11 bases between them. The CDR3 region has the DNA TGCGCCAGCAGCTTGGAAGTGACTACCAACACCGGGGAGCTGTTTTTT. It yields the protein CASSLEVTTNTGELFF.

V gene TRBV7-8 combines with J gene TRBJ2-7; 7 bases map to TRBD2. The CDR3 sequence is 15 residues long. The V segment lost 5 bases and the J segment 2 bases; nucleotides outside the gene matches: 9. CDR1 is SGHVS and CDR2 is FQNEAQ in the germline V gene. CDR3 protein: CASSTKRDPTYEQYF. Here the CDR3 DNA reads TGTGCCAGCAGCACCAAGCGGGACCCTACCTACGAGCAGTACTTC.

The CDR3 loop reads CASSDIFSSPLHF. The DNA of the CDR3 is TGTGCCAGCAGTGATATCTTCTCTTCACCCCTCCACTTT. The chain has TRBV25-1 and TRBJ1-6; D unclear. The CDR3 spans 13 residues. With 3 bases removed from V and 9 bases from J, the gap between germline ends came to 9 bases. In germline, CDR1 is MGHDK, CDR2 SYGVNS.

V usage is TRBV5-5 and J usage is TRBJ2-5; TRBD1 matches 7 bases. V shed 3 bases, J shed 4 bases, and the junction held 3 bases outside the gene matches. The germline V gene encodes CDR1 SGHKS and CDR2 YYEKEE (reference sequence). The CDR3 totals 13 residues. The chain's CDR3 is CASSWSGGETQYF. As DNA, the CDR3 is TGTGCCAGCAGCTGGTCAGGGGGAGAGACCCAGTACTTC.

This clone was detected only a few times. The chain couples TRBV9 to TRBJ1-3; D gene ambiguous. Looked up from germline, CDR1 is SGDLS and CDR2 is YYNGEE. V was trimmed by 0 bases and J by 0 bases, leaving 7 bases between them. CDR3 size: 15 residues. The CDR3: CASSVAGSSGNTIYF. The DNA for the CDR3 is TGTGCCAGCAGCGTAGCTGGCAGCTCTGGAAACACCATATATTTT.

The gene calls are TRBV5-5 and TRBJ1-4; the match to TRBD1 covers 7 bases. J gave up 5 bases and V 6 bases, and 7 bases lay outside the gene matches. The CDR3 is 14 residues long. Per germline, CDR1 SGHKS and CDR2 YYEKEE (reference sequence). The CDR3 nucleotides are TGTGCCAGCACCCCGGGACAGATCAATGAAAAACTGTTTTTT. It yields the protein CASTPGQINEKLFF. The full variable domain, its missing parts supplied by reference TRBV5-5 and TRBJ1-4, is DAGVTQSPTHLIKTRGQQVTLRCSPISGHKSVSWYQQVLGQGPQFIFQYYEKEERGRGNFPDRFSARQFPNYSSELNVNALLLGDSALYLCASTPGQINEKLFFGSGTQLSVL.

This chain connects TRBV5-8 to TRBJ1-4, with 7 nucleotides matching TRBD1. V lost 1 base and J lost 3; bases outside the gene matches: 3. The CDR3 extends over 15 amino acids. Germline V gene data show CDR1 as SGHTS and CDR2 as YDEGEE. This CDR3 is CASSLPGTANEKLFF. The CDR3 nucleotides are TGTGCCAGCAGCTTGCCCGGGACAGCTAATGAAAAACTGTTTTTT.

This chain links TRBV14 with TRBJ2-2, with TRBD1 as a possible D gene (6 bases). Germline assignment: CDR1 SGHDN and CDR2 FVKESK. This CDR3 has 16 residues. V was cut by 1 base and J by 3 bases, with 12 bases left in between. The CDR3 region has the DNA TGTGCCAGCAGCCAAGGACAGGCGTTTTACACCGGGGAGCTGTTTTTT. Encoded protein: CASSQGQAFYTGELFF.

The V and J genes are TRBV6-5 and TRBJ2-1; 10 positions agree with TRBD2. Looked up from germline, CDR1 is MNHEY and CDR2 is SVGAGI. This CDR3 is built from 16 residues. The V and J ends lost 4 bases and 2 bases, in that order; junction bases with no gene match: 5. The CDR3 region has the DNA TGTGCCAGCAGTTCATACAGCGGGGGGGCCTACAATGAGCAGTTCTTC. Amino acid sequence: CASSSYSGGAYNEQFF.

The V and J genes are TRBV30 and TRBJ2-7; D gene uncertain. The germline V gene has CDR1 GTSNPN and CDR2 SVGIG (reference sequence). The CDR3 contains 11 residues. Trimming pared 7 bases from V and 3 bases from J, leaving 10 bases between. Here the CDR3 reads CALTANYEQYV. The CDR3 DNA sequence: TGTGCCTTAACAGCAAACTACGAGCAGTACGTC.

The chain employs TRBV19 and TRBJ1-5; D remains ambiguous. CDR3 length: 17 amino acids. Germline V lookup: CDR1 LNHDA, CDR2 SQIVND (reference sequence). V lost 10 bases, J lost 4 bases, and 26 bases lay in between. The CDR3 protein is CATSDKAKSHLNQPQHF. The DNA of the CDR3 is TGTGCCACCTCAGACAAGGCCAAATCCCATCTAAATCAGCCCCAGCATTTT.

This sequence joins TRBV5-5 and TRBJ2-2; TRBD1 agrees at 9 bases. V shed 2 bases, J shed 5 bases, and the junction held 4 bases outside the gene matches. This CDR3 has 15 amino acids. Germline V gives CDR1 SGHKS, CDR2 YYEKEE (reference sequence). CDR3 loop: CASSFTGGGTGELFF. The DNA for the CDR3 is TGTGCCAGCAGCTTCACAGGGGGCGGGACCGGGGAGCTGTTTTTT.

This sequence joins TRBV5-1 and TRBJ1-1; D is ambiguous. Looked up from germline, CDR1 is SGHRS and CDR2 is YFSETQ. V was cut by 5 bases and J by 3 bases, with 11 bases left in between. CDR3 length: 13 residues. CDR3 residues: CASSAILDTEAFF. CDR3 DNA sequence: TGCGCCAGCAGTGCTATTTTAGACACTGAAGCTTTCTTT.

V and J are TRBV7-9 and TRBJ2-5; 10 bases are shared with TRBD2. Looked up from germline, CDR1 is SEHNR and CDR2 is FQNEAQ (reference sequence). The CDR3 sequence is 15 residues long. J gave up 4 bases and V 3 bases, and 5 bases lay outside the gene matches. CDR3 nucleotide sequence: TGTGCCAGCAGCTTCCGGCTAGCGGGGGCAGAGACCCAGTACTTC. Protein product: CASSFRLAGAETQYF.

Only a few counts were recorded for this clone. Here the CDR3 DNA reads TGTGCCTGGAGTGGAAGCTCCATTTATAGCTACACCTTC. Its translation: CAWSGSSIYSYTF. The chain carries TRBV30 and TRBJ1-2; D ambiguous. CDR1 and CDR2 (germline): GTSNPN, SVGIG (reference sequence). With 1 base removed from V and 9 bases from J, the gap between germline ends came to 15 bases. The CDR3 consists of 13 residues. Full variable domain (outside the CDR3, taken from reference TRBV30 and TRBJ1-2): SQTIHQWPATLVQPVGSPLSLECTVEGTSNPNLYWYRQAAGRGLQLLFYSVGIGQISSEVPQNLSASRPQDRQFILSSKKLLLSDSGFYLCAWSGSSIYSYTFGSGTRLTVV.